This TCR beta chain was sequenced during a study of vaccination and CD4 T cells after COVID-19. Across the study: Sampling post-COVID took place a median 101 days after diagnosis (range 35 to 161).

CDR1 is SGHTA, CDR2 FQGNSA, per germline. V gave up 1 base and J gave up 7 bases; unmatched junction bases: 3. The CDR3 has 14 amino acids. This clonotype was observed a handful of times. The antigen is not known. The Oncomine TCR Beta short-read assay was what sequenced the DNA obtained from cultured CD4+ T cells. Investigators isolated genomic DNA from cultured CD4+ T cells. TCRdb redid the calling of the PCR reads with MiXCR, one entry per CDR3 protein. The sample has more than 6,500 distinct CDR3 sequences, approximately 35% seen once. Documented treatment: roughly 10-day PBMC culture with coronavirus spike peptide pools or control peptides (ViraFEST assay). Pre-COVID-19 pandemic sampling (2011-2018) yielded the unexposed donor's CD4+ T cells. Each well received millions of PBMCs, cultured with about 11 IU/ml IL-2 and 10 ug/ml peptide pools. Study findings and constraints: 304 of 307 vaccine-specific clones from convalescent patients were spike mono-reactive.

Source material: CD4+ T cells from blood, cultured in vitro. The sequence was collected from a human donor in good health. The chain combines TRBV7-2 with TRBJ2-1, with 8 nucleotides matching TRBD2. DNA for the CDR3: TGTGCCAGCAGCTTAGATCCGGGGGGGAATGAGCAGTTCTTC. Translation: CASSLDPGGNEQFF.